Sequencing of this T cell receptor (beta chain) was carried out in a study of blood T cell repertoires in COVID-19. Study-wide background: Acute-phase and convalescent COVID-19 samples originated in the United States, Italy and Spain. The cDNA or gDNA used as material had been derived from T cells, B-cell-depleted T cells, or PBMCs.

The CDR3 extends over 17 amino acids. Trimming took 0 bases from V and 0 from J, leaving 14 bases between them. CDR1 is SGHAT and CDR2 is FQDESV in the germline V gene (reference sequence). Study processing details: Cell counts per sample came from amplifying reference gene primers. Assay: immunoSEQ multiplex PCR; the TCRdb copy retains only in-frame clones and omits some. V, J and clone size reflect that table, while D and trimming were determined from the DNA. The repertoire holds around 250,000 clones, about 88% seen once, with less than 4.5% in the top ten. The sample comprised peripheral blood. The chain links TRBV11-1 to TRBJ1-2, with TRBD1 as a possible D gene (6 bases). This sequence originates from a man younger than 30 with active or convalescent COVID-19. The CDR3 nucleotides are TGTGCCAGCAGCTTAGCGCCCGGGACAACTTCTAACTATGGCTACACCTTC. Its translation: CASSLAPGTTSNYGYTF.